This is a list of T cell receptor beta chains from one sample in a study of T cells in Graves' hyperthyroidism and ophthalmopathy. TCRdb passed the multiplex PCR reads through MiXCR, listing each CDR3 protein once. This sample has approximately 360,000 distinct CDR3 sequences; approximately 14% occur once, and the top ten carry 28%. The sequencing input was blood. These TCRs come from a woman aged 18-29 years with Graves' hyperthyroidism that later progressed to Graves' ophthalmopathy. The CDR3 runs from the conserved cysteine through the conserved F or W. A D gene is named only where the DNA matches it firmly. Size tells how often a clone was seen (once, few, many) or the class of an expanded clone, and some rows leave it out.

CDR3aa: CASSGGLAVYNEQFF; CDR3nt: TGTGCCAGCAGTGGGGGACTAGCGGTTTACAATGAGCAGTTCTTC; j_gene: TRBJ2-1; len: 15; v_gene: TRBV27; d_gene: TRBD2; abundance: NA
CDR3aa: CASSSGTTTYTQYF; CDR3nt: TGCGCCAGCAGCTCCGGGACTACGACTTACACGCAGTATTTT; j_gene: TRBJ2-3; len: 14; v_gene: TRBV5-1; d_gene: TRBD2; abundance: many
CDR3aa: CSASRSTGAYEQYF; CDR3nt: TGCAGTGCTAGCCGCTCGACAGGGGCCTACGAGCAGTACTTC; j_gene: TRBJ2-7; len: 14; v_gene: TRBV20-1; d_gene: TRBD1; abundance: many
CDR3aa: CASSLTRGVNEQFF; CDR3nt: TGTGCCAGCAGCTTAACTAGAGGGGTGAATGAGCAGTTCTTC; j_gene: TRBJ2-1; len: 14; v_gene: TRBV7-3; d_gene: NA; abundance: few
CDR3aa: CSAVSGRLNNEQFF; CDR3nt: TGCAGCGCTGTTAGCGGGAGGCTTAACAATGAGCAGTTCTTC; j_gene: TRBJ2-1; len: 14; v_gene: TRBV29-1; d_gene: TRBD2; abundance: NA
CDR3aa: CASSSPWEADTQYF; CDR3nt: TGTGCCAGCAGCTCTCCATGGGAGGCAGATACGCAGTATTTT; j_gene: TRBJ2-3; len: 14; v_gene: TRBV13; d_gene: NA; abundance: many
CDR3aa: CASSMWAGPDTQYF; CDR3nt: TGTGCCAGTAGTATGTGGGCAGGCCCTGATACGCAGTATTTT; j_gene: TRBJ2-3; len: 14; v_gene: TRBV19; d_gene: NA; abundance: NA
CDR3aa: CSARDLEGTGYEQYF; CDR3nt: TGCAGTGCTAGAGATTTAGAGGGAACGGGCTACGAGCAGTACTTC; j_gene: TRBJ2-7; len: 15; v_gene: TRBV20-1; d_gene: NA; abundance: many
CDR3aa: CAIRDSYEQYF; CDR3nt: TGTGCCATCCGGGACAGCTACGAGCAGTACTTC; j_gene: TRBJ2-7; len: 11; v_gene: TRBV10-3; d_gene: TRBD1; abundance: many
CDR3aa: CASTGGFEQYF; CDR3nt: TGTGCCAGCACAGGGGGCTTCGAGCAGTACTTC; j_gene: TRBJ2-7; len: 11; v_gene: TRBV2; d_gene: TRBD1; abundance: NA
CDR3aa: CASSEYGGANEKLFF; CDR3nt: TGTGCCAGCAGTGAATACGGGGGGGCTAATGAAAAACTGTTTTTT; j_gene: TRBJ1-4; len: 15; v_gene: TRBV25-1; d_gene: NA; abundance: NA
CDR3aa: CASSPMQETQYF; CDR3nt: TGTGCCAGCAGCCCCATGCAAGAGACCCAGTACTTC; j_gene: TRBJ2-5; len: 12; v_gene: TRBV7-9; d_gene: NA; abundance: many
CDR3aa: CASSLSGTSGNDGELFF; CDR3nt: TGTGCCAGCAGTTTATCGGGGACTAGCGGGAATGACGGGGAGCTGTTTTTT; j_gene: TRBJ2-2; len: 17; v_gene: TRBV27; d_gene: TRBD2; abundance: few
CDR3aa: CASSPTPGQGARSLYNEQFF; CDR3nt: TGTGCCAGCAGCCCCACCCCGGGACAGGGGGCTCGGTCACTCTACAATGAGCAGTTCTTC; j_gene: TRBJ2-1; len: 20; v_gene: TRBV14; d_gene: TRBD1; abundance: few
CDR3aa: CARRETGGGTEAFF; CDR3nt: TGTGCCAGGAGGGAGACAGGGGGTGGCACTGAAGCTTTCTTT; j_gene: TRBJ1-1; len: 14; v_gene: TRBV2; d_gene: TRBD1; abundance: many
CDR3aa: CASSLYNSGVSYNEQFF; CDR3nt: TGTGCCAGCAGCTTGTACAATAGCGGGGTCTCCTACAATGAGCAGTTCTTC; j_gene: TRBJ2-1; len: 17; v_gene: TRBV7-8; d_gene: TRBD2; abundance: NA
CDR3aa: CASSQGLELAGKETQYF; CDR3nt: TGCGCCAGCAGCCAAGGGTTGGAACTAGCGGGAAAAGAGACCCAGTACTTC; j_gene: TRBJ2-5; len: 17; v_gene: TRBV4-3; d_gene: TRBD2; abundance: NA
CDR3aa: CASTWANYGYTF; CDR3nt: TGTGCCAGCACGTGGGCTAACTATGGCTACACCTTC; j_gene: TRBJ1-2; len: 12; v_gene: TRBV2; d_gene: NA; abundance: few
CDR3aa: CSARDIGYEQYF; CDR3nt: TGCAGTGCTAGAGATATTGGCTACGAGCAGTACTTC; j_gene: TRBJ2-7; len: 12; v_gene: TRBV20-1; d_gene: NA; abundance: few
CDR3aa: CAIVDKAGNYGYTF; CDR3nt: TGTGCCATCGTAGATAAGGCGGGGAACTATGGCTACACCTTC; j_gene: TRBJ1-2; len: 14; v_gene: TRBV10-3; d_gene: NA; abundance: many
CDR3aa: CASRWDREGNEQFF; CDR3nt: TGTGCCAGCAGGTGGGACAGGGAGGGCAATGAGCAGTTCTTC; j_gene: TRBJ2-1; len: 14; v_gene: TRBV7-9; d_gene: TRBD1; abundance: few
CDR3aa: CASSLRLAGTNEQFF; CDR3nt: TGTGCCAGCAGTTTAAGGCTAGCGGGGACTAATGAGCAGTTCTTC; j_gene: TRBJ2-1; len: 15; v_gene: TRBV27; d_gene: TRBD2; abundance: many